The 23 T cell receptor beta chains given below trace back to one sample, sequenced in a study of long-term antiretroviral therapy in people with HIV. Sequencing used immunoSEQ v3.0 at survey level. Method: immunoSEQ multiplex PCR; TCRdb's copy keeps in-frame clones and lacks some. The profile shows roughly 34,000 clones, 79% of them singletons. This specimen was unsorted PBMCs, taken 1.9 years after starting antiretroviral therapy. These receptors were obtained from a man younger than 35 with HIV.

This chain joins TRBV28 and TRBJ2-2; D unclear. The CDR3 runs 12 residues. V was pared by 3 bases and J by 6 bases, with 5 bases between. Germline CDR1 MDHEN, CDR2 SYDVKM. The CDR3 bases are TGTGCCAGCAGTTTCATTCCCGGGGAGCTGTTTTTT. Amino acid sequence: CASSFIPGELFF.

The chain links TRBV2 to TRBJ1-6, with TRBD1 matching 8 bases. The CDR3 runs to 15 residues. Trimming removed 8 bases from V and 7 bases from J; junction bases left unmatched: 10. Germline V gene data show CDR1 as SNHLY and CDR2 as FYNNEI. CDR3 nucleotide sequence: TGTGCCAGCCTCCCCGACAGGGGAAGAAATTCACCCCTCCACTTT. This encodes CASLPDRGRNSPLHF.

The chain joins TRBV5-1 to TRBJ2-2; TRBD2 agrees at 10 bases. The CDR3 has 16 residues. Germline V gene lookup returns CDR1 SGHRS and CDR2 YFSETQ. After removal of 1 base from V and 5 bases from J, the junction contained 5 bases not matched to a gene. In DNA, the CDR3 is TGCGCCAGCAGCTTGCAGACTAGCGGGTATACCGGGGAGCTGTTTTTT. It encodes CASSLQTSGYTGELFF. Full variable domain (remainder filled in from reference TRBV5-1 and TRBJ2-2): KAGVTQTPRYLIKTRGQQVTLSCSPISGHRSVSWYQQTPGQGLQFLFEYFSETQRNKGNFPGRFSGRQFSNSRSEMNVSTLELGDSALYLCASSLQTSGYTGELFFGEGSRLTVL.

Only a few counts were recorded for this clone. The chain employs TRBV14 and TRBJ2-2; possibly TRBD1 for D (5 bases). The V and J ends lost 4 bases and 5 bases respectively, with 17 bases between them. The germline V gene encodes CDR1 SGHDN and CDR2 FVKESK. This CDR3 spans 16 amino acids. CDR3 amino acids: CASSLHTGAGTGELFF. In DNA form, the CDR3 reads TGTGCCAGCAGCCTTCACACTGGAGCAGGGACCGGGGAGCTGTTTTTT.

The V and J genes are TRBV6-5 and TRBJ1-3, with D maybe TRBD1 (6 bases). Trimming removed 0 bases at V and 1 base at J, with 10 bases between. CDR1 is MNHEY, CDR2 SVGAGI, per germline. This CDR3 region has 16 residues. The chain's CDR3 is CASSYSSGQSGNTIYF. CDR3 DNA: TGTGCCAGCAGTTACTCGTCGGGACAATCTGGAAACACCATATATTTT.

The V call is TRBV4-1, the J call TRBJ2-7; D may be TRBD1 (6 bases). Per germline, CDR1 MGHRA and CDR2 YSYEKL. The CDR3 contains 14 residues. V lost 5 bases to trimming and J lost 3 bases, with 14 bases between them. CDR3 nucleotide sequence: TGCGCCAGCAGCTTAGGACAGTTGAACTACGAGCAGTACTTC. As protein: CASSLGQLNYEQYF.

The rearrangement uses TRBV11-3 and TRBJ2-2; 8 bases align to TRBD1. Germline loops: CDR1 SGHNT, CDR2 YENEEA. V shed 5 bases, J shed 7 bases, and the junction held 12 bases outside the gene matches. There are 16 residues in the CDR3. As DNA, the CDR3 is TGTGCCAGCAGCAGCGGAGACAGGGGCAGGGACGGGGAGCTGTTTTTT. Protein: CASSSGDRGRDGELFF. Full variable domain (outside the CDR3, taken from reference TRBV11-3 and TRBJ2-2): EAGVVQSPRYKIIEKKQPVAFWCNPISGHNTLYWYLQNLGQGPELLIRYENEEAVDDSQLPKDRFSAERLKGVDSTLKIQPAELGDSAVYLCASSSGDRGRDGELFFGEGSRLTVL.

This rearrangement joins TRBV29-1 to TRBJ2-2, with 9 bases lining up with TRBD1. The V gene's germline CDR1 is SQVTM and CDR2 ANQGSEA. V trimming: 6 bases; J trimming: 7 bases; junction bases outside the gene matches: 6. CDR3 length: 13 amino acids. The CDR3 spells CSVGTGPGGELFF. CDR3 sequence (DNA): TGCAGCGTGGGGACAGGGCCGGGCGGGGAGCTGTTTTTT.

J is TRBJ2-2 and V is TRBV18, with D unresolved. Germline CDR1 reads KGHSH; CDR2 reads LQKENI. Trimming took off 4 bases at V and 0 bases at J, with 3 bases between the two ends. CDR3 length: 13 amino acids. As DNA, the CDR3 is TGTGCCAGCTCACTTACGAACACCGGGGAGCTGTTTTTT. Amino acid sequence: CASSLTNTGELFF. Together with reference TRBV18 and TRBJ2-2, the CDR3 gives the full variable domain: NAGVMQNPRHLVRRRGQEARLRCSPMKGHSHVYWYRQLPEEGLKFMVYLQKENIIDESGMPKERFSAEFPKEGPSILRIQQVVRGDSAAYFCASSLTNTGELFFGEGSRLTVL.

The chain joins TRBV2 to TRBJ1-1; 7 bases are shared with TRBD1. The CDR3 runs to 13 residues. The germline V gene has CDR1 SNHLY and CDR2 FYNNEI. With V trimmed by 8 bases and J by 3 bases, 6 bases remained unmatched. CDR3 sequence reads: CASGQVGDTEAFF. DNA of the CDR3: TGTGCCAGCGGACAGGTCGGGGACACTGAAGCTTTCTTT.

The chain combines TRBV5-1 with TRBJ1-1; 10 bases fit TRBD1. The CDR3 loop spans 15 amino acids. Germline CDR1 is SGHRS and CDR2 is YFSETQ. J was trimmed by 1 base and V by 4 bases; bases with no gene match: 4. The chain's CDR3 is CASSLGTGENTEAFF. In DNA form, the CDR3 reads TGCGCCAGCAGCCTAGGGACAGGGGAGAACACTGAAGCTTTCTTT.

The chain links TRBV6-6 to TRBJ2-7, with D tentatively TRBD2 (5 bases). Germline CDR1 is MNHNY and CDR2 is SVGAGI (reference sequence). Deletions cut 5 bases from V and 2 bases from J, with 16 bases between. There are 15 residues in the CDR3. The DNA for the CDR3 is TGTGCCAGCAGTCACGGACGGACTCCTACCTACGAGCAGTACTTC. It specifies CASSHGRTPTYEQYF.

V and J are TRBV5-1 and TRBJ1-1; D call uncertain. Trimming took 1 base from V and 1 from J, leaving 5 bases between them. CDR3 length: 13 residues. Germline CDR1 is SGHRS and CDR2 is YFSETQ. The CDR3 region has the DNA TGCGCCAGCAGCTTGATACAGAACACTGAAGCTTTCTTT. This encodes CASSLIQNTEAFF.

This chain joins TRBV5-4 and TRBJ2-1, with D possibly being TRBD1 (5 bases). The germline V and J ends were trimmed by 1 base and 2 bases, with 16 bases remaining between them. The CDR3 runs 17 residues. Looked up from germline, CDR1 is SGHNT and CDR2 is YYREEE (reference sequence). This CDR3 reads CASSLSWGRETYNEQFF. CDR3 nucleotide sequence: TGTGCCAGCAGCTTGTCGTGGGGCAGAGAAACCTACAATGAGCAGTTCTTC. Based on the CDR3 plus reference TRBV5-4 and TRBJ2-1, the full variable domain is ETGVTQSPTHLIKTRGQQVTLRCSSQSGHNTVSWYQQALGQGPQFIFQYYREEENGRGNFPPRFSGLQFPNYSSELNVNALELDDSALYLCASSLSWGRETYNEQFFGPGTRLTVL.

The rearrangement joins TRBV14 to TRBJ2-2; possibly TRBD2 for D (7 bases). The V gene lost 4 bases and the J gene lost 5 bases, with 20 bases spanning the gap. This CDR3 has 17 residues. Germline CDR1 reads SGHDN; CDR2 reads FVKESK. CDR3: CASSPKTSSRGTGELFF. CDR3 coding DNA: TGTGCCAGCAGCCCCAAGACTAGCTCAAGGGGGACCGGGGAGCTGTTTTTT.

The chain links TRBV5-1 to TRBJ2-3; D possibly corresponds to TRBD1 (6 bases). The germline V gene has CDR1 SGHRS and CDR2 YFSETQ. Trimming cost V 4 bases and J 0 bases, with 12 bases left between them. This CDR3 contains 15 residues. CDR3 loop: CASSPRQASTDTQYF. CDR3 bases: TGCGCCAGCAGCCCCCGACAGGCTAGCACAGATACGCAGTATTTT.

This rearrangement joins TRBV19 to TRBJ2-5; D is perhaps TRBD2 (6 bases). Trimming pared 0 bases from V and 4 bases from J, leaving 15 bases between. Looked up from germline, CDR1 is LNHDA and CDR2 is SQIVND (reference sequence). The CDR3 is 16 residues long. The CDR3, as DNA: TGTGCCAGTAGTATAGAGGCGGGGTCCGGAGGAGAGACCCAGTACTTC. Translated, it gives CASSIEAGSGGETQYF.

V is TRBV9 and J is TRBJ1-6; D unresolved. The germline V and J ends were trimmed by 0 bases and 8 bases, with 9 bases remaining between them. Germline CDR1 reads SGDLS; CDR2 reads YYNGEE. This CDR3 is built from 14 residues. Written as DNA, the CDR3 is TGTGCCAGCAGCGTAGAACAAGACGATTCACCCCTCCACTTT. Protein product: CASSVEQDDSPLHF.

The chain is built from TRBV21-1 and TRBJ2-5; the DNA was not used to check the table's D call, TRBD1. TRBV21-1 is termed a pseudogene. There are 14 residues in the CDR3. As DNA, the CDR3 is TGTGCCAGCAGCAAAGACAGTACCCAAGAGACCCAGTACTTC. Protein sequence: CASSKDSTQETQYF.

The genes are TRBV10-3 and TRBJ1-2, with a possible D match to TRBD1 (6 bases). Germline lookup yields CDR1 ENHRY and CDR2 SYGVKD. The CDR3 runs 15 residues. Trimming cost V 10 bases and J 2 bases, with 20 bases left between them. CDR3 amino acids: CASFNQGQINYGYTF. The CDR3 region has the DNA TGTGCCAGCTTCAACCAAGGACAGATCAACTATGGCTACACCTTC.

This clone was seen just once. The J gene is TRBJ1-5, the V gene TRBV6-1; D possibly corresponds to TRBD1 (5 bases). Germline V CDR1 and CDR2: MNHNS, SASEGT. The CDR3 totals 17 residues. Trimming took 2 bases from V and 3 from J, leaving 17 bases between them. CDR3 in DNA: TGTGCCAGCAGTGAAAGGAGGACACGATCTCTCAATCAGCCCCAGCATTTT. Translation gives CASSERRTRSLNQPQHF.

The rearrangement uses TRBV9 and TRBJ1-3; D ambiguous. The V end lost 7 bases, the J end lost 4 bases, and 12 bases lay between the germline ends. CDR1 and CDR2 (germline): SGDLS, YYNGEE. The CDR3 sequence is 13 residues long. DNA of the CDR3: TGTGCCAGCGGACGGGCCCCAGGAAACACCATATATTTT. It encodes CASGRAPGNTIYF.

The chain has TRBV5-4 and TRBJ2-1; 14 nucleotides agree with TRBD2. Germline values: CDR1 SGHNT, CDR2 YYREEE (reference sequence). CDR3 length: 16 residues. V shed 5 bases, J shed 8 bases, and the junction held 9 bases outside the gene matches. The chain's CDR3 is CASSLAEGLAGDEQFF. In DNA form, the CDR3 reads TGTGCCAGCAGTCTCGCCGAGGGACTAGCGGGGGATGAGCAGTTCTTC.